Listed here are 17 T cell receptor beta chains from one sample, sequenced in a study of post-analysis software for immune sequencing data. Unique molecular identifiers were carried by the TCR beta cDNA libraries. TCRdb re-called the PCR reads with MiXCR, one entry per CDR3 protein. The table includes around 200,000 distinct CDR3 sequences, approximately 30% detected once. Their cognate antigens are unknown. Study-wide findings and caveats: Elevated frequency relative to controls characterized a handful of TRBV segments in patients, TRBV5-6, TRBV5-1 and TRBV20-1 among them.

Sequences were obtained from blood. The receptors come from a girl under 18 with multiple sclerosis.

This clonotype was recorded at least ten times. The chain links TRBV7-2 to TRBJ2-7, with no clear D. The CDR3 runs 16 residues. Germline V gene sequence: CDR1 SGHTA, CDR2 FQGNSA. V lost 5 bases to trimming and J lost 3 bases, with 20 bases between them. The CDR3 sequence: CASSRSAALTRYEQYF. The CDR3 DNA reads TGTGCCAGCAGCCGATCCGCGGCCCTAACGCGCTACGAGCAGTACTTC. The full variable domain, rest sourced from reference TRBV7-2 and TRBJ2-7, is GAGVSQSPSNKVTEKGKDVELRCDPISGHTALYWYRQSLGQGLEFLIYFQGNSAPDKSGLPSDRFSAERTGGSVSTLTIQRTQQEDSAVYLCASSRSAALTRYEQYFGPGTRLTVT.

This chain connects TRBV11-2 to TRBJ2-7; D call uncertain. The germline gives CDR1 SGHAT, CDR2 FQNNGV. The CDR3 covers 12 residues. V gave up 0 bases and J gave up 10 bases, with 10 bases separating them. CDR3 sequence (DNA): TGTGCCAGCAGCTTAGATCAATACGGACAGTACTTC. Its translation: CASSLDQYGQYF.

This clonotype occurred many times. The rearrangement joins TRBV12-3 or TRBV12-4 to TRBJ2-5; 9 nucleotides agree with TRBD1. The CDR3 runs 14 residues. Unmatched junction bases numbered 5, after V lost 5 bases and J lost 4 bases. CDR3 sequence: CASSADRGGETQYF. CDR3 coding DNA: TGTGCCAGCAGTGCGGACAGGGGTGGAGAGACCCAGTACTTC.

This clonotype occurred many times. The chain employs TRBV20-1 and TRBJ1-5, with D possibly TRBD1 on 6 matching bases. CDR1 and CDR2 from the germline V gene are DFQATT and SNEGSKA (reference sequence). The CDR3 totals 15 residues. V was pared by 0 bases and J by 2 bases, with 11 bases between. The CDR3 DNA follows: TGCAGTGCTAGAGATGGGGGCGCGGGCAATCAGCCCCAGCATTTT. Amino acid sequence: CSARDGGAGNQPQHF.

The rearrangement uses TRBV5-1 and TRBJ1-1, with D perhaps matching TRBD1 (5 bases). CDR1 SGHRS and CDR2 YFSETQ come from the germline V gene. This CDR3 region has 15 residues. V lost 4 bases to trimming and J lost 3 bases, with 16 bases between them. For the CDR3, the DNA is TGCGCCAGCAGCGGGCGGACACCCGGGGACACTGAAGCTTTCTTT. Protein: CASSGRTPGDTEAFF.

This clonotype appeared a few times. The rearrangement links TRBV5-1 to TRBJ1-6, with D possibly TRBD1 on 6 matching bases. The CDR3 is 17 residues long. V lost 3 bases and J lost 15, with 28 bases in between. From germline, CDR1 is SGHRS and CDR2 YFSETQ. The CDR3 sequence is CASSSPTPGHGNDLLHF. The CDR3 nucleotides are TGCGCCAGCAGCTCCCCGACACCGGGACACGGAAACGATCTCCTCCACTTT.

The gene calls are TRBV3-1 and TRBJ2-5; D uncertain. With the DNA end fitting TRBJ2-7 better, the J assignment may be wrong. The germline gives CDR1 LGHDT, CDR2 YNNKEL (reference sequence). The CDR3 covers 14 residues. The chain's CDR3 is CASSPALGAYEQYF. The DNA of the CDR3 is TGTGCCAGCAGCCCAGCCCTTGGGGCCTACGAGCAGTACTTC.

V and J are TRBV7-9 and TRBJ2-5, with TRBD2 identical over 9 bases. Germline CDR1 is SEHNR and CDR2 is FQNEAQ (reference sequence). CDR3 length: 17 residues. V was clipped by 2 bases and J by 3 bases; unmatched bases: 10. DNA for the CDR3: TGTGCCAGCAGCTTACGTCTCGCGGGGGGGATCAAAGAGACCCAGTACTTC. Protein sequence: CASSLRLAGGIKETQYF.

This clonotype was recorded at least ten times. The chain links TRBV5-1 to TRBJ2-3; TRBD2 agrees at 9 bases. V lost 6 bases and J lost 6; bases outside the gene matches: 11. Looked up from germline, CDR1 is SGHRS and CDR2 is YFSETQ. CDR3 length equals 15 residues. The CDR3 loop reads CASIINSGSSDTQYF. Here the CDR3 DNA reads TGCGCCAGCATCATTAATAGCGGGAGTTCGGATACGCAGTATTTT.

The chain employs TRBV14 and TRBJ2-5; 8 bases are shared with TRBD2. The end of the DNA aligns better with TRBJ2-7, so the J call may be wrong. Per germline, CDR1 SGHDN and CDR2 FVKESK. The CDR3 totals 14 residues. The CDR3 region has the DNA TGTGCCAGCAACCCGACTAGCGTATACGACGAGCAGTACTTC. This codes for CASNPTSVYDEQYF.

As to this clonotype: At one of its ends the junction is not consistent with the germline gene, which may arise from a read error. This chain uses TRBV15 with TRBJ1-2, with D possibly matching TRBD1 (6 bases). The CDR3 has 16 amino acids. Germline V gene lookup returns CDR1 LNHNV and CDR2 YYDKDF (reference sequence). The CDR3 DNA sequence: TGTGCCACCTGCAGAGGATTCCCCGACAGGCACTATGGCTACACCTTC. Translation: CATCRGFPDRHYGYTF.

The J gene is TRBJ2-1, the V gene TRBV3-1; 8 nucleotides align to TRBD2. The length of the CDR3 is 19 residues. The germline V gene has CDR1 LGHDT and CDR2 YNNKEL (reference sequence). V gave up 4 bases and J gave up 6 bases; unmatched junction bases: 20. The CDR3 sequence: CASSLFFEPGTRSRNEQFF. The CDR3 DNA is TGTGCCAGCAGCCTGTTTTTTGAACCCGGGACTAGAAGTCGCAATGAGCAGTTCTTC.

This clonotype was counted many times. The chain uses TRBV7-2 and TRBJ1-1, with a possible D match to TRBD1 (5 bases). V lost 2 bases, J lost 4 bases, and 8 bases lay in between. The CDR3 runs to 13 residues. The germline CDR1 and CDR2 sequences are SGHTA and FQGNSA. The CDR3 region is CASSLRRATEAFF. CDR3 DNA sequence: TGTGCCAGCAGCTTACGCAGGGCCACTGAAGCTTTCTTT. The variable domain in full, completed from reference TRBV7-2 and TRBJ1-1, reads GAGVSQSPSNKVTEKGKDVELRCDPISGHTALYWYRQSLGQGLEFLIYFQGNSAPDKSGLPSDRFSAERTGGSVSTLTIQRTQQEDSAVYLCASSLRRATEAFFGQGTRLTVV.

As DNA, the CDR3 is TGTGCCAGCAGAGACCTGTCCTACGAGCAGTACTTC. Protein sequence: CASRDLSYEQYF. J is TRBJ2-7 and V is TRBV2; no clear D. The germline gives CDR1 SNHLY, CDR2 FYNNEI. V gave up 6 bases and J gave up 1 base, with 7 bases separating them. The CDR3 length is 12 residues.

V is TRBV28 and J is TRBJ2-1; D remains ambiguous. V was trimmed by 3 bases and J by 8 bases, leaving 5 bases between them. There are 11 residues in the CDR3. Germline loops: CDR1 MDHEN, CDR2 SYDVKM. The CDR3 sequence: CASSFWHEQFF. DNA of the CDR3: TGTGCCAGCAGTTTTTGGCATGAGCAGTTCTTC.

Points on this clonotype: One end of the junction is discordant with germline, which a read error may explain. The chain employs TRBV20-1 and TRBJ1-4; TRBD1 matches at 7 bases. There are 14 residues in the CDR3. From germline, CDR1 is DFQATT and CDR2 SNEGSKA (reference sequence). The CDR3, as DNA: TGCAGTGCCAGAGTAGGGGGCGCGAATGAAAAACTGTTTTTT. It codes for CSARVGGANEKLFF.

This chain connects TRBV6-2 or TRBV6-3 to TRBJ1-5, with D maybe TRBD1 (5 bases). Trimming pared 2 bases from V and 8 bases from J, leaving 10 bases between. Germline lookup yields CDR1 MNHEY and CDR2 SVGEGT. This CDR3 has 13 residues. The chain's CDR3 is CASSYRGVEPQHF. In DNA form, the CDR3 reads TGTGCCAGCAGTTACCGGGGGGTAGAGCCCCAGCATTTT.